The sequence of this T cell receptor beta chain was determined in a study of T cell changes during pregnancy in multiple sclerosis. Using immunoSEQ multiplex PCR, the repertoire was profiled, and TCRdb retains in-frame clones only, with some absent. In the table there are approximately 64,000 clones, 90% of which are singletons. CDR1 is SGHVS and CDR2 is FNYEAQ in the germline V gene. This CDR3 contains 12 residues. V was shortened by 4 bases and J by 7 bases, with 8 bases between the two germline ends. The V call is TRBV7-6, the J call TRBJ1-3; D is uncertain. The sample here was peripheral blood, taken in the second trimester of pregnancy. The sequence derives from a female donor in good health, enrolled as a control in a pregnancy study. The CDR3 sequence: CASSSSLNTIYF. The CDR3 DNA sequence: TGTGCCAGCAGCTCATCACTGAACACCATATATTTT.